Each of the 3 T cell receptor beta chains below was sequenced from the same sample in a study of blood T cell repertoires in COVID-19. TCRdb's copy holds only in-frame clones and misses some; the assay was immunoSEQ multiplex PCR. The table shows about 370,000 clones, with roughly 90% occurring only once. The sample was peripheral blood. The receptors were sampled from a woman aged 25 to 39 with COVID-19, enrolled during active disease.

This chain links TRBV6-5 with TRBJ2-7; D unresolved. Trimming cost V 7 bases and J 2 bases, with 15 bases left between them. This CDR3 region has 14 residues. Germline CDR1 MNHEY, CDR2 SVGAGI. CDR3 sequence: CASMGWAGTYEQYF. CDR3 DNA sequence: TGTGCCAGCATGGGTTGGGCAGGTACCTACGAGCAGTACTTC.

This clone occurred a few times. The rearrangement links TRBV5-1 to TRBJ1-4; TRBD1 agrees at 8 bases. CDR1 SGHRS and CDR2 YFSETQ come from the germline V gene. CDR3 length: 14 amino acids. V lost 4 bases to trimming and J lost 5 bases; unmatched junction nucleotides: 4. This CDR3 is CASSPNRGNEKLFF. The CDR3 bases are TGCGCCAGCAGCCCGAACAGGGGGAATGAAAAACTGTTTTTT.

The CDR3 reads CASSLNRGVEAFF. CDR3 sequence (DNA): TGTGCCAGCAGTTTAAACAGGGGTGTCGAAGCTTTCTTT. The V and J genes are TRBV6-2 or TRBV6-3 and TRBJ1-1, with 7 bases fitting TRBD1. Trimming cost V 4 bases and J 8 bases; bases outside gene matches: 7. The CDR3 length is 13 residues. In germline, CDR1 is MNHEY, CDR2 SVGEGT.